This TCR beta chain derives from a study of T cell responses to AZD1222 COVID-19 vaccine. Whole-study findings and limits: Mostly white British, mostly female donors; authors suggested clonal diversity may be underestimated.

The data were produced by immunoSEQ multiplex PCR, yet TCRdb's version contains in-frame clones alone and is incomplete. The sample holds about 110,000 clones, around 89% seen once. The trim removed 2 bases at V and 8 bases at J, leaving 5 bases unmatched. This CDR3 comprises 15 residues. Per the germline V gene, CDR1 is SGHTA and CDR2 is FQGNSA. Details on this clone: Its antigen is unidentified.

The sample in question was peripheral blood, obtained on day 0 of AZD1222 vaccination. This clonotype was sampled from an adult in good health. The V call is TRBV7-2, the J call TRBJ2-1; 11 bases align to TRBD2. CDR3 coding DNA: TGTGCCAGCAGCTTAACTAGCGGGAGTAGGGATGAGCAGTTCTTC. Translated, it gives CASSLTSGSRDEQFF.